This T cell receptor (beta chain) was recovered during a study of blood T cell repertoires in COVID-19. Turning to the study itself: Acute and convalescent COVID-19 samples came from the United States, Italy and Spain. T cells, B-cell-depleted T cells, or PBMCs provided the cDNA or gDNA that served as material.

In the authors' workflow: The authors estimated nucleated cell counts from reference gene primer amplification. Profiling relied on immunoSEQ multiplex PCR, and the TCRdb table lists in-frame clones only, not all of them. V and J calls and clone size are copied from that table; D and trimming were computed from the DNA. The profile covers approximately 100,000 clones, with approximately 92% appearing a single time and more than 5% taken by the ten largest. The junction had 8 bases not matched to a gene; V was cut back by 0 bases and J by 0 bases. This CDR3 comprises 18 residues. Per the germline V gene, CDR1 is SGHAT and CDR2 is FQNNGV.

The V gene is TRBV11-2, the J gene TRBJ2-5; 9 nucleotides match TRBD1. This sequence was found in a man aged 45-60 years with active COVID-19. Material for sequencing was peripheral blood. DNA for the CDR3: TGTGCCAGCAGCTTAGATCGGGTTGGGACAGGGTACCAAGAGACCCAGTACTTC. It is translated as CASSLDRVGTGYQETQYF.